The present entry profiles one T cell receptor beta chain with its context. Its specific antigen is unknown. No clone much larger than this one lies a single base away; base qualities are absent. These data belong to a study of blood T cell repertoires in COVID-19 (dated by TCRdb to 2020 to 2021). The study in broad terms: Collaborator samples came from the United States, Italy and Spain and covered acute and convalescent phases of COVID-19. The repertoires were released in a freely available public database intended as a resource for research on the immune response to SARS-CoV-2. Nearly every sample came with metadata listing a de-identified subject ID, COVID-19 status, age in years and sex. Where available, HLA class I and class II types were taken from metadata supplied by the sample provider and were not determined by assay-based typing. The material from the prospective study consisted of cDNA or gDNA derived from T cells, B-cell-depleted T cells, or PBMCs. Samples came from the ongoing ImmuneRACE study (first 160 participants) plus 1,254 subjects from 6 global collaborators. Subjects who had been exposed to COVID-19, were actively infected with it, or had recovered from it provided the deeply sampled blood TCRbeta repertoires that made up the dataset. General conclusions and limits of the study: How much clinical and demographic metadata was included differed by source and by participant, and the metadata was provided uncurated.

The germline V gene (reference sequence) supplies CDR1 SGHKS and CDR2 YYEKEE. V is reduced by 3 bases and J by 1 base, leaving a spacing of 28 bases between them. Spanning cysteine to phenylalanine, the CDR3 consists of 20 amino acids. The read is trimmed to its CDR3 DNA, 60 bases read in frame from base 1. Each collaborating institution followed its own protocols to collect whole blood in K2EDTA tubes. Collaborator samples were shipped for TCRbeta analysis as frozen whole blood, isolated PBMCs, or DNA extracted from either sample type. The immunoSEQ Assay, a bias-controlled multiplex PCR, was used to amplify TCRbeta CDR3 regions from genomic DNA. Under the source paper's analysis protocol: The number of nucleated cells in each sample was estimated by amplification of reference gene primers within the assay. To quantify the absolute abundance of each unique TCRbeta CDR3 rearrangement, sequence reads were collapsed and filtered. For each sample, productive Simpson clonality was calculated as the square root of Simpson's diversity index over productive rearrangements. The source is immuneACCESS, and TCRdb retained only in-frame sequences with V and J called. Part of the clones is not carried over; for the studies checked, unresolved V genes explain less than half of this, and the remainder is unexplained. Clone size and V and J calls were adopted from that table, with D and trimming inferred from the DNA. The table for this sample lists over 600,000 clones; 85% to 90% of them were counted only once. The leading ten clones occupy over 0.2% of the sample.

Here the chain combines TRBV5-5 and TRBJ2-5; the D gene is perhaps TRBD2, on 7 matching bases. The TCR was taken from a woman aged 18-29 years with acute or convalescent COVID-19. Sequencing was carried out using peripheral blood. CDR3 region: CASSSPLRPPIGGPQETQYF. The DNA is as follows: TGTGCCAGCAGCTCGCCCCTACGGCCTCCTATCGGGGGGCCCCAAGAGACCCAGTACTTC. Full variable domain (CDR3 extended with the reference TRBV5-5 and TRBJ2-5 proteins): DAGVTQSPTHLIKTRGQQVTLRCSPISGHKSVSWYQQVLGQGPQFIFQYYEKEERGRGNFPDRFSARQFPNYSSELNVNALLLGDSALYLCASSSPLRPPIGGPQETQYFGPGTRLLVL.